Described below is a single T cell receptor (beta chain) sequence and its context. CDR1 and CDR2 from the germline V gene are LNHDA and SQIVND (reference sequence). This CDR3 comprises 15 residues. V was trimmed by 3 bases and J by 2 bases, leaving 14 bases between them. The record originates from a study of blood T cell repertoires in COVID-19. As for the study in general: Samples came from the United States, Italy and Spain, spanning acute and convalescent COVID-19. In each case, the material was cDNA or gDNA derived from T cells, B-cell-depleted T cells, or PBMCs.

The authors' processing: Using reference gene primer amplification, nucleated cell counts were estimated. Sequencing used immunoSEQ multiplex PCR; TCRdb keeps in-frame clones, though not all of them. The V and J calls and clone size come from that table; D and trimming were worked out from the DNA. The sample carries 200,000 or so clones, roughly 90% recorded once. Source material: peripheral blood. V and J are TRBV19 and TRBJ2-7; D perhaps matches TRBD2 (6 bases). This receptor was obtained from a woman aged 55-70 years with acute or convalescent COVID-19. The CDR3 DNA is TGTGCCAGTAGTATTGCCGGGAGCATGACCTACGAGCAGTACTTC. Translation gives CASSIAGSMTYEQYF.